The clone carrying this T cell receptor (beta chain) was detected a few times. This entry is derived from a study of cytomegalovirus exposure and HLA in healthy donors. This CDR3 has 14 amino acids. V lost 3 bases, J lost 4 bases, and 12 bases lay in between. Germline lookup yields CDR1 SGHDN and CDR2 FVKESK. The PCR ran on 60 Vbeta and 13 Jbeta primers. The repertoire was sequenced with immunoSEQ multiplex PCR; TCRdb's copy has only in-frame clones and lacks some. In the table there are 150,000 to 200,000 clones, about 13% of which are singletons. The chain combines TRBV14 with TRBJ2-5; D is perhaps TRBD2 (6 bases). The source of this sequence is a man aged 45-65 years in good health and CMV-seropositive. The specimen sequenced was PBMCs. The CDR3 nucleotides read TGTGCCAGCAGCCAGGGGGGATTTCCAGAGACCCAGTACTTC. This gives the protein CASSQGGFPETQYF.